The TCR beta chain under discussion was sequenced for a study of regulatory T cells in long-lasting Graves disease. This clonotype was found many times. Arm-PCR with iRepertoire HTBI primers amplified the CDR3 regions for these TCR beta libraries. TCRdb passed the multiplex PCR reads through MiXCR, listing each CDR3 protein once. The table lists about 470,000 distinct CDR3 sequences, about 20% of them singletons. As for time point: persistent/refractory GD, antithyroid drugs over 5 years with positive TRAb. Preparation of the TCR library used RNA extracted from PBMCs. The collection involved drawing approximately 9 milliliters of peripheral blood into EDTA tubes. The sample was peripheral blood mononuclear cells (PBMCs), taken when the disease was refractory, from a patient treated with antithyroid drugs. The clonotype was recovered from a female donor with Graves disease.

CDR3 loop: CSASGDRGSRSEAFF. The DNA for the CDR3 is TGCAGTGCTAGTGGGGACAGGGGGTCTAGGAGTGAAGCTTTCTTT. This chain links TRBV20-1 with TRBJ1-1; TRBD1 matches at 11 bases. The CDR3 totals 15 residues. With 3 bases clipped from V and 7 bases from J, the junction kept 10 bases outside the gene matches. The germline gives CDR1 DFQATT, CDR2 SNEGSKA (reference sequence).